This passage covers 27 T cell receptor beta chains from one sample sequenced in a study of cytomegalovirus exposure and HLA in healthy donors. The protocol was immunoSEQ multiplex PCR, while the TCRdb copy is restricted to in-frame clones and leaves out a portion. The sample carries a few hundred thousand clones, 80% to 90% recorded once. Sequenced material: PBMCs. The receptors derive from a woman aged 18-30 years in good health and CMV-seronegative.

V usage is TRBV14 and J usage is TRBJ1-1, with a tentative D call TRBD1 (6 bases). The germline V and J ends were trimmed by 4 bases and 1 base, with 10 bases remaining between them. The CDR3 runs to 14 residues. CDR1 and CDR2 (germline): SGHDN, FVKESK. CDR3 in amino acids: CASSLNRENTEAFF. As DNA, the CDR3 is TGTGCCAGCAGCCTTAACAGGGAGAACACTGAAGCTTTCTTT.

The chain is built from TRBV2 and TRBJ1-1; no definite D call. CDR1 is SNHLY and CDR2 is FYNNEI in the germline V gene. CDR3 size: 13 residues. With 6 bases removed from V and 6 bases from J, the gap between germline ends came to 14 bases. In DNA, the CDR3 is TGTGCCAGCAGCCTCCTCCTATTATCTGAAGCTTTCTTT. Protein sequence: CASSLLLLSEAFF.

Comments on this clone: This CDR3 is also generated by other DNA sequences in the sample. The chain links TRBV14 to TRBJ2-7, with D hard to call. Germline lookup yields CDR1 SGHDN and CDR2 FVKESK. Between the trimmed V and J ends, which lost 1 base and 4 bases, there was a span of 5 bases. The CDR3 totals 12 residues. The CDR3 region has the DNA TGTGCCAGCAGCCAAGTTCTTTACGAGCAGTACTTC. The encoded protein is CASSQVLYEQYF.

In DNA, the CDR3 is TGTGCCACCAGCAGCCCCGGGGAGCGCAATCAGCCCCAGCATTTT. This sequence encodes CATSSPGERNQPQHF. The rearrangement joins TRBV15 to TRBJ1-5; no reliable D call. Germline CDR1 reads LNHNV; CDR2 reads YYDKDF (reference sequence). The CDR3 has 15 residues. V gave up 3 bases and J gave up 2 bases, with 11 bases separating them.

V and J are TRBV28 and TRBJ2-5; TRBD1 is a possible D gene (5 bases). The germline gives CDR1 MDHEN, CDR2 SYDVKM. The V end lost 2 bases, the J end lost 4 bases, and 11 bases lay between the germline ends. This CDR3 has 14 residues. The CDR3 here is CASSLGQGRETQYF. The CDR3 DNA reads TGTGCCAGCAGTTTAGGCCAGGGAAGAGAGACCCAGTACTTC. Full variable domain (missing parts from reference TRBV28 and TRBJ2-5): DVKVTQSSRYLVKRTGEKVFLECVQDMDHENMFWYRQDPGLGLRLIYFSYDVKMKEKGDIPEGYSVSREKKERFSLILESASTNQTSMYLCASSLGQGRETQYFGPGTRLLVL.

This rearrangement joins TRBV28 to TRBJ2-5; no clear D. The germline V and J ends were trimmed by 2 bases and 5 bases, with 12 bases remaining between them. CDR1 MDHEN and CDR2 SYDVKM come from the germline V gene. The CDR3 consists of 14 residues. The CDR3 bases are TGTGCCAGCAGTTTAAGCTCCGGGTCGGAGACCCAGTACTTC. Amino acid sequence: CASSLSSGSETQYF.

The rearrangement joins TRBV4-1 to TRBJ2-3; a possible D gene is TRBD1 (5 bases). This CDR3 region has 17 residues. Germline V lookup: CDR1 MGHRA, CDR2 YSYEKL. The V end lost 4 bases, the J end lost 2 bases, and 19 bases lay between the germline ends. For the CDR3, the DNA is TGCGCCAGCAGCCCCCTAGGGGTAGGACATACCACAGATACGCAGTATTTT. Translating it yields CASSPLGVGHTTDTQYF.

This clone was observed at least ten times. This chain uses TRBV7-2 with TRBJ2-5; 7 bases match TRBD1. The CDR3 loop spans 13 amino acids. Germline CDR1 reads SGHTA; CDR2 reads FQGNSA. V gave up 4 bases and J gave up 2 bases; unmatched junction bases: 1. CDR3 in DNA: TGTGCCAGCAGCTCGGGACAGCAAGAGACCCAGTACTTC. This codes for CASSSGQQETQYF.

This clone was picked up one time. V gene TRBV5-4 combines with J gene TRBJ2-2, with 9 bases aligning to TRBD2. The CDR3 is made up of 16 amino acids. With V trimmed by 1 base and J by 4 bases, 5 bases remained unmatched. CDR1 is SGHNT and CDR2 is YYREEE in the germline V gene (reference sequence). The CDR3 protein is CASSLYAGGPTGELFF. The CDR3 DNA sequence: TGTGCCAGCAGCTTGTATGCGGGAGGGCCCACCGGGGAGCTGTTTTTT.

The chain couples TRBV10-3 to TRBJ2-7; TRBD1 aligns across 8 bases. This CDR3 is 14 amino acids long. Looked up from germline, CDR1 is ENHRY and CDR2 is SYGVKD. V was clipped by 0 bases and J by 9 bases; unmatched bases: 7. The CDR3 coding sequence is TGTGCCATCAGTGAGTCGACAGGGGAGAAGGGGCAGTACTTC. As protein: CAISESTGEKGQYF.

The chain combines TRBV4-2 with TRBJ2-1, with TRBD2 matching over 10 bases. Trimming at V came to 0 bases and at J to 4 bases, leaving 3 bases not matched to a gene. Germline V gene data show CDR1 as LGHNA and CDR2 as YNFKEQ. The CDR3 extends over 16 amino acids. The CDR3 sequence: CASSQDLAGGYNEQFF. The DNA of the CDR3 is TGTGCCAGCAGCCAAGACTTAGCGGGAGGATACAATGAGCAGTTCTTC.

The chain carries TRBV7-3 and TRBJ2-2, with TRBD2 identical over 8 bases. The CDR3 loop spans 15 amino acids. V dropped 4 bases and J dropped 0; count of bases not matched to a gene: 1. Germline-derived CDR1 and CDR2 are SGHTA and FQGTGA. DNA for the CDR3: TGTGCCAGCAGCTCGGGACTAGCGAACACCGGGGAGCTGTTTTTT. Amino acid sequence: CASSSGLANTGELFF.

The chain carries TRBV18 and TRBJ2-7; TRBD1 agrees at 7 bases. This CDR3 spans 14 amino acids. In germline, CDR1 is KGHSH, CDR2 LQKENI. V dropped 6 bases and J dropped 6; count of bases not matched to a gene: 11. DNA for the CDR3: TGTGCCAGCTCCCCTTCAGGGGGATCCGGCGAGCAGTACTTC. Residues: CASSPSGGSGEQYF.

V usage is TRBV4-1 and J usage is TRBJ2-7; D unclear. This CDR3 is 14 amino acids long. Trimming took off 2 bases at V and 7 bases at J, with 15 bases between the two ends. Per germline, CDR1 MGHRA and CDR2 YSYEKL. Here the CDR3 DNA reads TGCGCCAGCAGCCAACCGTTCCGGTCGCTGGAGCAGTACTTC. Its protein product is CASSQPFRSLEQYF.

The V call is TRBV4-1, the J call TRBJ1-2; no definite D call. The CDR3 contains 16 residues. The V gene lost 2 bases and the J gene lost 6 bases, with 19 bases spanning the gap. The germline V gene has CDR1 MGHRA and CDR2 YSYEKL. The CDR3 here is CASSQPGLLWFDGYTF. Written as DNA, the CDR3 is TGCGCCAGCAGCCAACCCGGACTCCTGTGGTTTGATGGCTACACCTTC.

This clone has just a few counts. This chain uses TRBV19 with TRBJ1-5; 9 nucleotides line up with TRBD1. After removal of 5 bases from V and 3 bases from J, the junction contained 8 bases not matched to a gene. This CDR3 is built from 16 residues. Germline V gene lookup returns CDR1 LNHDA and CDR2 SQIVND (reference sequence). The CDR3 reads CASSFGGTGINQPQHF. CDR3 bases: TGTGCCAGTAGTTTCGGGGGGACAGGGATCAATCAGCCCCAGCATTTT.

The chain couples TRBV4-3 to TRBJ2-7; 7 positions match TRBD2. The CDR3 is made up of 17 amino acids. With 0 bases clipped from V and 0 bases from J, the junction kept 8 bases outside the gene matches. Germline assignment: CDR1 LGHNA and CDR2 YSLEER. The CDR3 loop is CASSQEMTRGVSYEQYF. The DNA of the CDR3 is TGCGCCAGCAGCCAAGAGATGACCCGGGGGGTCTCCTACGAGCAGTACTTC.

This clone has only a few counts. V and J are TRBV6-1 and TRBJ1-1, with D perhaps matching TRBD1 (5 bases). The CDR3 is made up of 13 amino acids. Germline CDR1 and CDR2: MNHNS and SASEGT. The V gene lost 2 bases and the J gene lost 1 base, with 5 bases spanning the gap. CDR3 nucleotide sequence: TGTGCCAGCAGTGAACAGGGGAACACTGAAGCTTTCTTT. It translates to CASSEQGNTEAFF.

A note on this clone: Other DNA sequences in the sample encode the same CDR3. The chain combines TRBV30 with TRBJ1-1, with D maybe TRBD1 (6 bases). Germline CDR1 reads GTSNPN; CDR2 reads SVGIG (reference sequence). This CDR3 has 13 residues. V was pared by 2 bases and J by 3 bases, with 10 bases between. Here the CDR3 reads CAWSRGGDTEAFF. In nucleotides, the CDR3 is TGTGCCTGGAGTAGGGGGGGGGACACTGAAGCTTTCTTT.

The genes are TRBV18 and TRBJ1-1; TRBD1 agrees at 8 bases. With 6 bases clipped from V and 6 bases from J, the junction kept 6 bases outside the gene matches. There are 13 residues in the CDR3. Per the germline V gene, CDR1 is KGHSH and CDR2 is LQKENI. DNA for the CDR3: TGTGCCAGCTCCCTGACGACAGGGGCTGAAGCTTTCTTT. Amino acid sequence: CASSLTTGAEAFF.

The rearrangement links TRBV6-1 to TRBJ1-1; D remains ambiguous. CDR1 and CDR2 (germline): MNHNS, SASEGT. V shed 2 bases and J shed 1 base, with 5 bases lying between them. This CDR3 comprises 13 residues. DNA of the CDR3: TGTGCCAGCAGTGAATCGGGGAACACTGAAGCTTTCTTT. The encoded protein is CASSESGNTEAFF.

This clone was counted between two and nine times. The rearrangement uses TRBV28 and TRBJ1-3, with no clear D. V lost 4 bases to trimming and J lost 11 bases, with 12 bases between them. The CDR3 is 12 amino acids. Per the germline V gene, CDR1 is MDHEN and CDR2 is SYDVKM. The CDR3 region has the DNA TGTGCCAGCAGTTCCCCTGAGAGGTCCATATATTTT. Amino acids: CASSSPERSIYF.

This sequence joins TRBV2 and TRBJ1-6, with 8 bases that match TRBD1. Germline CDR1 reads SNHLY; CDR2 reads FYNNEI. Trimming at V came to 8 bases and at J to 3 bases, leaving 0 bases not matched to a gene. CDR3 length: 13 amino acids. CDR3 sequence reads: CASGQGYNSPLHF. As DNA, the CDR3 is TGTGCCAGCGGACAGGGCTATAATTCACCCCTCCACTTT. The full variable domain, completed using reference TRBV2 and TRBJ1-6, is EPEVTQTPSHQVTQMGQEVILRCVPISNHLYFYWYRQILGQKVEFLVSFYNNEISEKSEIFDDQFSVERPDGSNFTLKIRSTKLEDSAMYFCASGQGYNSPLHFGNGTRLTVT.

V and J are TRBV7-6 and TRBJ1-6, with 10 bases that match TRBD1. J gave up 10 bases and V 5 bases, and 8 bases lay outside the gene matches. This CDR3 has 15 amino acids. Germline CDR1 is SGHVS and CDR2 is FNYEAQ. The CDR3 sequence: CASSLTGGLGSPLHF. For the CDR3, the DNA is TGTGCCAGCAGCCTGACAGGGGGCCTAGGATCACCCCTCCACTTT.

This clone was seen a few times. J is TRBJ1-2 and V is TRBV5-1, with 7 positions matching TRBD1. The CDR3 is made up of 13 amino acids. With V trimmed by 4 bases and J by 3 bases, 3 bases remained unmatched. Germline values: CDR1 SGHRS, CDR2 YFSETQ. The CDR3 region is CASSIGQDYGYTF. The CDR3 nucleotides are TGCGCCAGCAGCATAGGACAGGACTATGGCTACACCTTC.

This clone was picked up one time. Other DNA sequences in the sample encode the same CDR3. CDR3 amino acids: CASSYSRGGRNTEAFF. In DNA, the CDR3 is TGTGCCAGCAGTTACAGTAGGGGCGGTAGGAACACTGAAGCTTTCTTT. This sequence joins TRBV6-5 and TRBJ1-1; D is perhaps TRBD1 (5 bases). Trimming removed 2 bases at V and 1 base at J, with 14 bases between. The germline V gene has CDR1 MNHEY and CDR2 SVGAGI. CDR3 size: 16 residues.

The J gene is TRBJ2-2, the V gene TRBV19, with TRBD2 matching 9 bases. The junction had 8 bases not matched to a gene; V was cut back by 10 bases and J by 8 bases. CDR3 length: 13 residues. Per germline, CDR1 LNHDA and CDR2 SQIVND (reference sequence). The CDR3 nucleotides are TGTGCCACCTCCTCCAGCGGGAGGGGGGAGCTGTTTTTT. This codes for CATSSSGRGELFF.